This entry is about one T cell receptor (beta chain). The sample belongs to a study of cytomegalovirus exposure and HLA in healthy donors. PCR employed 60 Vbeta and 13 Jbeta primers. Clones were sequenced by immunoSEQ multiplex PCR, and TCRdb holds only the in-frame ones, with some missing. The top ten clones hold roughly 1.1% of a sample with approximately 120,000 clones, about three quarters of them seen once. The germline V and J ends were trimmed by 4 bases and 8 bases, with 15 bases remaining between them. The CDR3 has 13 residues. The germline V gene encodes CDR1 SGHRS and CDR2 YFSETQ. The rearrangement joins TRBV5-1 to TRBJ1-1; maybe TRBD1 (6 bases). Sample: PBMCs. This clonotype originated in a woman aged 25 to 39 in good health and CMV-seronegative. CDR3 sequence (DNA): TGCGCCAGCAGCGTGGACAGCTATATAGAAGCTTTCTTT. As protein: CASSVDSYIEAFF.